A selection of T cell receptor beta chains follows, all from one sample in a study of vaccination effects on CD4 cells after COVID-19. Profiled with immunoSEQ multiplex PCR; TCRdb holds only in-frame clones, not every one. The sample lists 45,000 to 60,000 clones; around 70% were seen once. These TCRs' antigens remain unknown. The sequencing here drew on CD4+ T cells from PBMCs cultured without peptide, taken after COVID-19 vaccination. All receptors derive from a human donor who received a COVID-19 vaccine. CDR3s include the opening cysteine and the closing phenylalanine or tryptophan. Each record gives: clone size, D gene, J gene, V gene, CDR3 protein, CDR3 DNA. A D gene is named only where the DNA matches it firmly. The size entry is marked missing in some rows and otherwise reads once, few, many or a size class.

>-|TRBD1|TRBJ1-5|TRBV10-1
CASSKNRGQPQHF
TGCGCCAGCAGTAAAAACAGGGGTCAGCCCCAGCATTTT
>-|TRBD1|TRBJ2-5|TRBV27
CASSFGQGMGETQYF
TGTGCCAGCAGTTTCGGACAGGGGATGGGGGAGACCCAGTACTTC
>few|-|TRBJ2-7|TRBV11-1
CASSRASAYEQYF
TGTGCCAGCAGCCGGGCTTCGGCCTACGAGCAGTACTTC
>-|TRBD2|TRBJ2-1|TRBV2
CASGGTSGPHEQFF
TGTGCCAGCGGGGGGACTAGCGGGCCCCATGAGCAGTTCTTC
>-|-|TRBJ1-2|TRBV12-5
CASGLGRVGIGYGYTF
TGTGCTAGTGGTTTGGGTAGGGTCGGAATTGGGTATGGCTACACCTTC
>-|TRBD1|TRBJ1-2|TRBV7-9
CASSPGTGVMGGYTF
TGTGCCAGCAGCCCCGGGACAGGGGTGATGGGTGGCTACACCTTC
>-|-|TRBJ2-7|TRBV2
CASSEGIGAYEQYF
TGTGCCAGCAGTGAAGGTATCGGTGCCTACGAGCAGTACTTC
>-|-|TRBJ2-1|TRBV29-1
CSGSYNEQFF
TGCAGCGGATCCTACAATGAGCAGTTCTTC
>-|TRBD2|TRBJ2-1|TRBV5-1
CASSLKTSGDNEQFF
TGCGCCAGCAGCTTGAAGACTAGCGGGGACAATGAGCAGTTCTTC
>once|-|TRBJ2-5|TRBV3-1/TRBV3-2
CASSQFLTDEETQYF
TGTGCCAGCAGCCAATTTTTAACAGATGAAGAGACCCAGTACTTC
>-|TRBD1|TRBJ2-1|TRBV11-3
CASSPTGQGRNEQFF
TGTGCCAGCAGCCCTACGGGACAGGGCCGAAATGAGCAGTTCTTC
>-|TRBD2|TRBJ2-5|TRBV6-2/TRBV6-3
CASSYSFPRISGRHQETQYF
TGTGCCAGCAGTTACTCTTTTCCCCGTATTAGCGGGAGGCACCAAGAGACCCAGTACTTC
>-|TRBD1|TRBJ1-6|TRBV18
CASSGQEADNSPLHF
TGTGCCAGCTCAGGACAGGAGGCGGATAATTCACCCCTCCACTTT
>-|-|TRBJ1-6|TRBV20-1
CSASTMGSPLHF
TGCAGTGCTAGTACTATGGGTTCACCCCTCCACTTT
>few|-|TRBJ2-2|TRBV24-1
CATSQSGELFF
TGTGCCACCAGCCAGAGCGGGGAGCTGTTTTTT
>-|-|TRBJ2-7|TRBV5-1
CASSLVSPSSYEQYF
TGCGCCAGCAGCTTGGTTAGCCCGAGCTCCTACGAGCAGTACTTC
>-|TRBD2|TRBJ2-3|TRBV19
CASSIGTSSSRADTQYF
TGTGCCAGTAGTATAGGGACTAGCTCCTCAAGGGCAGATACGCAGTATTTT
>-|-|TRBJ1-1|TRBV6-5
CATARADGNTEAFF
TGTGCCACGGCCCGAGCGGACGGGAACACTGAAGCTTTCTTT
>-|TRBD1|TRBJ1-6|TRBV27
CASSLTLGQGYYSPLHF
TGTGCCAGCAGTTTAACCCTGGGACAGGGGTATTATTCACCCCTCCACTTT
>-|TRBD2|TRBJ2-2|TRBV19
CASSIVLAGNTGELFF
TGTGCCAGTAGTATAGTACTAGCGGGGAACACCGGGGAGCTGTTTTTT
>-|-|TRBJ2-5|TRBV6-6
CASSYPGVQETQYF
TGTGCCAGCAGTTACCCGGGCGTACAAGAGACCCAGTACTTC
>-|TRBD2|TRBJ2-3|TRBV29-1
CSVEASGSPDTQYF
TGCAGCGTTGAGGCTAGCGGGAGCCCAGATACGCAGTATTTT
>-|TRBD1|TRBJ1-3|TRBV30
CAWSQTGNGNTIYF
TGTGCCTGGAGCCAGACAGGGAATGGAAACACCATATATTTT
>-|TRBD2|TRBJ2-3|TRBV24-1
CATTAASGGADTQYF
TGTGCCACCACAGCAGCTTCGGGGGGGGCGGATACGCAGTATTTT
>-|-|TRBJ2-7|TRBV5-1
CASSRGTTTYEQYF
TGCGCCAGCAGCAGGGGGACGACGACCTACGAGCAGTACTTC
>-|TRBD1|TRBJ1-2|TRBV6-5
CASNLGTADGYTF
TGTGCCAGCAACCTCGGGACAGCCGATGGCTACACCTTC
>-|-|TRBJ1-3|TRBV3-1/TRBV3-2
CASRSGPTYSGNTIYF
TGTGCCAGCAGGTCGGGGCCGACCTACTCTGGAAACACCATATATTTT
>few|-|TRBJ2-3|TRBV5-6
CASSFGRADTQYF
TGTGCCAGCAGCTTCGGGAGAGCCGATACGCAGTATTTT
>few|TRBD2|TRBJ2-1|TRBV2
CASSPLGGSGRTYNEQFF
TGTGCCAGCAGTCCACTAGGGGGTAGCGGGAGAACCTACAATGAGCAGTTCTTC
>few|-|TRBJ2-2|TRBV19
CASSIWGLGELFF
TGTGCCAGTAGTATATGGGGGCTCGGGGAGCTGTTTTTT
>-|TRBD2|TRBJ2-2|TRBV5-1
CASSLGVTSGRTGELFF
TGCGCCAGCAGCTTGGGGGTAACTAGCGGTCGCACCGGGGAGCTGTTTTTT
>-|TRBD2|TRBJ2-3|TRBV13
CASSSIPGTSGGPTSTDTQYF
TGTGCCAGCAGCTCAATCCCCGGGACTAGCGGGGGGCCGACTAGCACAGATACGCAGTATTTT
>once|-|TRBJ1-3|TRBV5-1
CASSLEGATSGNTIYF
TGCGCCAGCAGCTTGGAAGGGGCGACCTCTGGAAACACCATATATTTT
>-|-|TRBJ1-6|TRBV7-9
CASTWETGNSPLHF
TGTGCCAGCACCTGGGAAACAGGGAATTCACCCCTCCACTTT
>-|TRBD2|TRBJ2-1|TRBV6-4
CASSGTSGNEQFF
TGTGCCAGCAGTGGGACTAGCGGGAATGAGCAGTTCTTC
>-|TRBD2|TRBJ2-7|TRBV4-2
CASSQTVVSGRAYEQYF
TGTGCCAGCAGCCAGACCGTCGTTAGCGGGAGGGCCTACGAGCAGTACTTC
>-|TRBD1|TRBJ2-2|TRBV6-5
CAIKGQSNTGELFF
TGTGCCATCAAGGGACAGTCCAATACCGGGGAGCTGTTTTTT
>-|TRBD1|TRBJ1-1|TRBV7-9
CASSLRTGVNTEAFF
TGTGCCAGCAGCTTAAGGACAGGCGTGAACACTGAAGCTTTCTTT
>few|-|TRBJ2-7|TRBV25-1
CASSQDAGYEQYF
TGTGCCAGCAGTCAGGACGCCGGCTACGAGCAGTACTTC
>few|-|TRBJ2-7|TRBV11-2
CASSSEGRSSYEQYF
TGTGCCAGCAGCTCGGAAGGGCGAAGCTCCTACGAGCAGTACTTC
>-|-|TRBJ1-4|TRBV19
CASSIRLFEKLFF
TGTGCCAGTAGTATCAGACTATTTGAAAAACTGTTTTTT
>-|TRBD2|TRBJ2-3|TRBV11-3
CASSPGLAGGLTDTQYF
TGTGCCAGCAGCCCGGGACTAGCGGGGGGCCTCACAGATACGCAGTATTTT
>-|-|TRBJ1-2|TRBV6-5
CASRNRVIDYGYTF
TGTGCCAGCAGGAACAGGGTTATAGACTATGGCTACACCTTC
>-|-|TRBJ1-2|TRBV13
CASSLGTKHYGYTF
TGTGCCAGCAGCTTAGGCACCAAGCACTATGGCTACACCTTC
>once|-|TRBJ1-1|TRBV2
CASSEGGHSTEAFF
TGTGCCAGCAGTGAAGGTGGGCACAGCACTGAAGCTTTCTTT
>few|TRBD1|TRBJ1-2|TRBV6-5
CASSYSTTGNYGYTF
TGTGCCAGCAGTTACTCTACGACAGGGAACTATGGCTACACCTTC
>few|-|TRBJ2-7|TRBV19
CASSIGDGSYEQYF
TGTGCCAGTAGTATAGGGGACGGCTCCTACGAGCAGTACTTC
>-|-|TRBJ2-7|TRBV20-1
CSASTGYEQYF
TGCAGTGCTAGTACAGGCTACGAGCAGTACTTC
>-|TRBD1|TRBJ1-1|TRBV2
CASHTTGATMNTEAFF
TGTGCCAGTCACACGACAGGGGCCACAATGAACACTGAAGCTTTCTTT
>few|-|TRBJ1-1|TRBV7-2
CASSLAWGTEAFF
TGTGCCAGCAGCTTAGCATGGGGCACTGAAGCTTTCTTT
>-|-|TRBJ2-3|TRBV19
CASSSRDTSTDTQYF
TGTGCCAGTAGCAGCCGGGACACAAGCACAGATACGCAGTATTTT